This T cell receptor beta chain was documented in a study of cytomegalovirus exposure and HLA in healthy donors. Overall study findings and caveats: V segments that were indistinguishable, TRBV6-2 and TRBV6-3 among them, were omitted from analysis. The later analysis indicated that the majority of CMV-associated TCR beta chains appeared HLA-restricted. A later analysis by the authors found several of the most significant clusters apparently linked to common viral pathogens.

The CDR3 covers 14 residues. V shed 3 bases and J shed 0 bases, with 6 bases lying between them. Germline CDR1 is LNHDA and CDR2 is SQIVND (reference sequence). Remarks on this clone: The antigen is not known.

PCR primers comprised 60 Vbeta and 13 Jbeta primers. Libraries were prepared by immunoSEQ multiplex PCR; TCRdb keeps only in-frame clonotypes and omits some of them. This sample yields 120,000 or so clones, of which 80% to 85% are seen a single time; 2% to 2.5% belongs to the top ten. V and J are TRBV19 and TRBJ2-1, with D perhaps matching TRBD1 (5 bases). The sequencing sample was made of PBMCs. The TCR comes from a woman aged 40-49 years in good health and CMV-seronegative. The CDR3 is CASSIQGSYNEQFF. The CDR3 bases are TGTGCCAGTAGTATCCAGGGCTCCTACAATGAGCAGTTCTTC. The variable domain in full, completed from reference TRBV19 and TRBJ2-1, reads DGGITQSPKYLFRKEGQNVTLSCEQNLNHDAMYWYRQDPGQGLRLIYYSQIVNDFQKGDIAEGYSVSREKKESFPLTVTSAQKNPTAFYLCASSIQGSYNEQFFGPGTRLTVL.